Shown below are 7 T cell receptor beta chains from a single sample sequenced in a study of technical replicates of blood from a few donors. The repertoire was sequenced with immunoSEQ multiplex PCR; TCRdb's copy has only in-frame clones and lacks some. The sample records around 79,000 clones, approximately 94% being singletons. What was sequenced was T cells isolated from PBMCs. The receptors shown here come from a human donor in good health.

CDR3: CAWMPFWATAGTEAFF. The CDR3 DNA reads TGTGCCTGGATGCCCTTTTGGGCCACCGCTGGCACTGAAGCTTTCTTT. The chain joins TRBV30 to TRBJ1-1; D is unclear. Per germline, CDR1 GTSNPN and CDR2 SVGIG (reference sequence). The CDR3 is 16 residues long. Trimming took 4 bases from V and 4 from J, leaving 22 bases between them.

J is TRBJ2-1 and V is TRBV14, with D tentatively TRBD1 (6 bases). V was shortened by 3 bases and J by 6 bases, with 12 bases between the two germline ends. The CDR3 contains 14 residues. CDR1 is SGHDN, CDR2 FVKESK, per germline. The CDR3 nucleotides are TGTGCCAGCAGCCACCCTACAGGGTCCAATGAGCAGTTCTTC. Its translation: CASSHPTGSNEQFF.

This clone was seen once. This CDR3 reads CASSILLSLAGDTGELFF. The CDR3 DNA follows: TGTGCCAGTAGTATACTACTGAGTCTAGCGGGGGACACCGGGGAGCTGTTTTTT. The chain couples TRBV19 to TRBJ2-2; 10 nucleotides line up with TRBD2. Germline CDR1 LNHDA, CDR2 SQIVND (reference sequence). V was pared by 2 bases and J by 3 bases, with 9 bases of the junction left unmatched. The CDR3 loop spans 18 amino acids.

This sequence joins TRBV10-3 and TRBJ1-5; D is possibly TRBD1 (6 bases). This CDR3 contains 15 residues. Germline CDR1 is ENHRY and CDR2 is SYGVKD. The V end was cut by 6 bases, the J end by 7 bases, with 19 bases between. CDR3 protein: CAISSTGSNSQPQHF. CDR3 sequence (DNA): TGTGCCATCAGCAGTACAGGGAGCAATAGCCAGCCCCAGCATTTT.

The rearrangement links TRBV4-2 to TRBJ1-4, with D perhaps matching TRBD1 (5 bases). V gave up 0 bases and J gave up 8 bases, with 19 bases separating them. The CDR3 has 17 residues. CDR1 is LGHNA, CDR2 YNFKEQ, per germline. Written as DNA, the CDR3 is TGTGCCAGCAGCCAAGATCTGGGGGGAGGTACATTGGAAAAACTGTTTTTT. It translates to CASSQDLGGGTLEKLFF.

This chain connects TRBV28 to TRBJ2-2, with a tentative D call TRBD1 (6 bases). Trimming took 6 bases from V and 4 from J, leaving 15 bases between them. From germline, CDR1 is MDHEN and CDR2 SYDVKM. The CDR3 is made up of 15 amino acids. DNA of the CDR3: TGTGCCAGCAGACCCTGGACAGCCATCACCGGGGAGCTGTTTTTT. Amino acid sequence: CASRPWTAITGELFF.

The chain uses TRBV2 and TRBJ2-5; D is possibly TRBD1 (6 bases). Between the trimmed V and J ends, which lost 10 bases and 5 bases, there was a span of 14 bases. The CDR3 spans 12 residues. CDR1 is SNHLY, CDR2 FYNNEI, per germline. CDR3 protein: CAITQGTETQYF. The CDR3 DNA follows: TGTGCCATAACCCAGGGGACGGAGACCCAGTACTTC.